This T cell receptor (beta chain) was found in a study of memory CD4+ T cells and cytomegalovirus serostatus. Per the study methods: After removing out-of-frame reads, millions of distinct TCRbeta sequences remained. Sequencing used immunoSEQ multiplex PCR; TCRdb keeps in-frame clones, though not all of them. V and J calls and clone size follow that table, whereas D and trimming were derived from the DNA. This table has about 31,000 clones, roughly 80% appearing once. The sort gate was single viable CD3+CD4+CD8-CD45RO+ cells for memory CD4+ T cells. Regarding the study as a whole: Suggested: most of the CMV-linked TCR signature lies in CD4+ memory cells. Each of 67 CMV-associated TCRbeta sequences occurred in one to five individuals. Median bootstrapped AUC for CMV status was roughly 0.95 originally, 0.75 to 0.91 US-trained.

The germline V gene encodes CDR1 MGHRA and CDR2 YSYEKL. Unmatched junction bases numbered 9, after V lost 4 bases and J lost 0 bases. This CDR3 has 17 residues. With respect to this clone: Its antigen remains unknown.

V is TRBV4-1 and J is TRBJ1-1; TRBD1 agrees at 9 bases. The clonotype comes from an adult in good health and CMV-seronegative. Some clones in this sample may be carry-over from other donors' samples. Sequenced input: memory CD4+ T cells from blood. This chain's CDR3 is CASSPTGGEVLNTEAFF. CDR3 bases: TGCGCCAGCAGCCCCACAGGGGGCGAGGTGCTGAACACTGAAGCTTTCTTT.